The text below deals with one T cell receptor (beta chain). Its specificity is not known. Combining a sample-barcoded 5' primer with a J-beta primer mix, a second PCR ran for about 7 to 11 cycles. A tag from a template-switch adaptor with 12 random nucleotides marked each cDNA molecule. TCRdb ran MiXCR on the 5' RACE reads and lists one entry per CDR3 protein. The sample has 700,000 to 900,000 distinct CDR3 sequences; approximately 53% are singletons. This sample is part of a study of blood T cells in healthy people across ages. Study-level points and caveats: Expanded clonotype changes were possibly confounded by unknown donor CMV status. It was held that the diversity estimates obtained from one million T cells were underestimates.

The sequenced sample was blood. This TCR was recovered from a man of 80 years or more in good health.

CDR3 in DNA: TGCAGCGTTGAAGACCCCTGGACAGGGGGATTAGGTGAGCAGTTCTTC. Its protein product is CSVEDPWTGGLGEQFF. The chain uses TRBV29-1 and TRBJ2-1; TRBD1 matches at 10 bases. V lost 0 bases to trimming and J lost 9 bases; unmatched junction nucleotides: 11. Germline loops: CDR1 SQVTM, CDR2 ANQGSEA. This CDR3 has 16 residues.